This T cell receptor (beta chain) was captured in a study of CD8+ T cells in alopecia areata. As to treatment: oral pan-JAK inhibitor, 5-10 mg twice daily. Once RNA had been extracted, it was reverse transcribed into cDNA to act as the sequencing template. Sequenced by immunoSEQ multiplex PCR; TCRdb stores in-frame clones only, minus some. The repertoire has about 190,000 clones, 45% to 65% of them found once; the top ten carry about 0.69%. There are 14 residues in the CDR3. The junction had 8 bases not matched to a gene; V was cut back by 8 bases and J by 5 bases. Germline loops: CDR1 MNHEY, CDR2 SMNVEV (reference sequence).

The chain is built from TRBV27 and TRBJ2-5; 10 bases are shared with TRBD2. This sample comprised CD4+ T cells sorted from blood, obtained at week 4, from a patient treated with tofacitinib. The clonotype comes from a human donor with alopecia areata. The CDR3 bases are TGTGCCAGCTCCGGACTAGCGGCCTCGGAGACCCAGTACTTC. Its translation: CASSGLAASETQYF.